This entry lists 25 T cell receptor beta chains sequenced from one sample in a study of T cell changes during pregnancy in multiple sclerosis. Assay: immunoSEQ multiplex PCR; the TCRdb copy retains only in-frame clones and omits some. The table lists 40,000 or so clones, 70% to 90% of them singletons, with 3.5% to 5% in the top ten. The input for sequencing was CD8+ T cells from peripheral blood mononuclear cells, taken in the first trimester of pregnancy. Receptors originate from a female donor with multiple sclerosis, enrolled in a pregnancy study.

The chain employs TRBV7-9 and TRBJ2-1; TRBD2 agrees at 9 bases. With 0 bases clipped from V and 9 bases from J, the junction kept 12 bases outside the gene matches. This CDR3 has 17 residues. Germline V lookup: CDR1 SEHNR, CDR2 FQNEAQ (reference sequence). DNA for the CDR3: TGTGCCAGCAGCTTAGCGCCCGGACTAGCGAGTCTAGGTGAGCAGTTCTTC. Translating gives CASSLAPGLASLGEQFF.

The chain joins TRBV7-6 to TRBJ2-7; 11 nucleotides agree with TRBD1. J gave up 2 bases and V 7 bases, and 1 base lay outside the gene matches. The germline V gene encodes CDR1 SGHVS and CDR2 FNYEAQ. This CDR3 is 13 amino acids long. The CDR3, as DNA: TGTGCCAGCAAGGGACAGGGGGCCTACGAGCAGTACTTC. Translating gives CASKGQGAYEQYF. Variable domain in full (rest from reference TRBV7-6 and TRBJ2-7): GAGVSQSPRYKVTKRGQDVALRCDPISGHVSLYWYRQALGQGPEFLTYFNYEAQQDKSGLPNDRFSAERPEGSISTLTIQRTEQRDSAMYRCASKGQGAYEQYFGPGTRLTVT.

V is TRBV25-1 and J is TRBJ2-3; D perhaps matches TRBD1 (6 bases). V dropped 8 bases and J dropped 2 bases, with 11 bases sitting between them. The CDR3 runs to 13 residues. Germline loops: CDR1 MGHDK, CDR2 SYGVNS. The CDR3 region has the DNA TGTGCCAGCTCGGACAGTCTCACAGATACGCAGTATTTT. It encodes CASSDSLTDTQYF.

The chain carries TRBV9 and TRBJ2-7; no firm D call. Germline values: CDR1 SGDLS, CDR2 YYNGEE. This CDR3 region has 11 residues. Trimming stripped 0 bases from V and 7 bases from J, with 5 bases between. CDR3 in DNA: TGTGCCAGCAGCGTAGGGGCAGAGCAGTACTTC. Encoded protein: CASSVGAEQYF. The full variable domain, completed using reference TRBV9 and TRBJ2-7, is DSGVTQTPKHLITATGQRVTLRCSPRSGDLSVYWYQQSLDQGLQFLIQYYNGEERAKGNILERFSAQQFPDLHSELNLSSLELGDSALYFCASSVGAEQYFGPGTRLTVT.

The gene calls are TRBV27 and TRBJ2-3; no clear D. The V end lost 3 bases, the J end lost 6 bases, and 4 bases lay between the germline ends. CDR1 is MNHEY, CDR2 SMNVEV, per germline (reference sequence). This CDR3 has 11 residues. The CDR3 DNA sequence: TGTGCCAGCAGTTTGGGCGATACGCAGTATTTT. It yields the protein CASSLGDTQYF.

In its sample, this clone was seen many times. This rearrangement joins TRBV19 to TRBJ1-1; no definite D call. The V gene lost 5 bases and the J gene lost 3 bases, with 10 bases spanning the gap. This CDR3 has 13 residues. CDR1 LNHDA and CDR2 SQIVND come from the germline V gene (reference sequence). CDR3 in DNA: TGTGCCAGTAGTTTTGGGAGGTACACTGAAGCTTTCTTT. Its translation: CASSFGRYTEAFF. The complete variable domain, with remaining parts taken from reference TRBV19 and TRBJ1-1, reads DGGITQSPKYLFRKEGQNVTLSCEQNLNHDAMYWYRQDPGQGLRLIYYSQIVNDFQKGDIAEGYSVSREKKESFPLTVTSAQKNPTAFYLCASSFGRYTEAFFGQGTRLTVV.

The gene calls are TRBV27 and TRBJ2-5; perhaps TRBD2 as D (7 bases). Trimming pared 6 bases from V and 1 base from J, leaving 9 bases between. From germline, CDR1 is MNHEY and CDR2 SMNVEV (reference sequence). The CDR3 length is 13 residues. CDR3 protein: CASRGGAQETQYF. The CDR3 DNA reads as TGTGCCAGCAGGGGGGGGGCCCAAGAGACCCAGTACTTC.

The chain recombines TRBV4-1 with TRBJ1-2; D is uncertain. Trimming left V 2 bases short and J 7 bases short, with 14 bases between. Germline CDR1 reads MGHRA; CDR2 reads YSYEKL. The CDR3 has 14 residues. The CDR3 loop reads CASSQPGGELGYTF. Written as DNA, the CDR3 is TGCGCCAGCAGCCAACCCGGCGGGGAGCTTGGCTACACCTTC.

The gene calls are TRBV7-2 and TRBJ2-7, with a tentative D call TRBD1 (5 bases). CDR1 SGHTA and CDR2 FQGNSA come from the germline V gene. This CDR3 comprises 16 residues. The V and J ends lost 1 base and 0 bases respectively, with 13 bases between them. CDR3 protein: CASSLGGREFSYEQYF. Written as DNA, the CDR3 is TGTGCCAGCAGCTTAGGGGGCAGAGAGTTCTCCTACGAGCAGTACTTC.

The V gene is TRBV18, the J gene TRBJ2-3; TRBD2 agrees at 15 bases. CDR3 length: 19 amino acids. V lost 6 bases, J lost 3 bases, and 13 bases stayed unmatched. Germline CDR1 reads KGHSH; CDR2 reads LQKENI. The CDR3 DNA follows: TGTGCCAGCTCCCAAAAAGGACTAGCGGGGGGGCCCGGGACAGATACGCAGTATTTT. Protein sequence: CASSQKGLAGGPGTDTQYF.

The CDR3 DNA reads as TGTGCCAGCAGCGTAGGGGGAGGTACTAACTATGGCTACACCTTC. Translated, it gives CASSVGGGTNYGYTF. This chain links TRBV9 with TRBJ1-2; D not certain. The germline V gene has CDR1 SGDLS and CDR2 YYNGEE. V lost 0 bases to trimming and J lost 0 bases, with 9 bases between them. The CDR3 runs 15 residues.

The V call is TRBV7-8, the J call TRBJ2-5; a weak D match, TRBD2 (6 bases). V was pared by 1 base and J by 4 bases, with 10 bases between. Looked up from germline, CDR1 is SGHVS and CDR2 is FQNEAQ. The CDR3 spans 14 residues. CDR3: CASSLVIGGETQYF. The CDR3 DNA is TGTGCCAGCAGCTTAGTGATCGGGGGAGAGACCCAGTACTTC. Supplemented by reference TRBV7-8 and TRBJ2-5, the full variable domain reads GAGVSQSPRYKVAKRGQDVALRCDPISGHVSLFWYQQALGQGPEFLTYFQNEAQLDKSGLPSDRFFAERPEGSVSTLKIQRTQQEDSAVYLCASSLVIGGETQYFGPGTRLLVL.

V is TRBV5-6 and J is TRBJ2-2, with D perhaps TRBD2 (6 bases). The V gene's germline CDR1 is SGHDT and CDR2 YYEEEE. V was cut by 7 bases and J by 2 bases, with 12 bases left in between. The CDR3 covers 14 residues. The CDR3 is CASEWGVNTGELFF. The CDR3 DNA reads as TGTGCCAGCGAATGGGGGGTAAACACCGGGGAGCTGTTTTTT.

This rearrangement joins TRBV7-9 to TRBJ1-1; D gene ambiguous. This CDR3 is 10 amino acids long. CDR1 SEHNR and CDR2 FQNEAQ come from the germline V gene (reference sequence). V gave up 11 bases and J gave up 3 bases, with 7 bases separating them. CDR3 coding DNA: TGTGCCGAGCGGGACACTGAAGCTTTCTTT. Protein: CAERDTEAFF. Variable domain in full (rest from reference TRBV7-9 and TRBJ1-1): DTGVSQNPRHKITKRGQNVTFRCDPISEHNRLYWYRQTLGQGPEFLTYFQNEAQLEKSRLLSDRFSAERPKGSFSTLEIQRTEQGDSAMYLCAERDTEAFFGQGTRLTVV.

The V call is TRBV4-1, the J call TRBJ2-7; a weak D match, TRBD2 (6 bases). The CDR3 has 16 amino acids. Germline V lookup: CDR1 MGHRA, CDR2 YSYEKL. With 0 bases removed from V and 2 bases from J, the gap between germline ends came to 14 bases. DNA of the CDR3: TGCGCCAGCAGCCAAGATGGGGACTGGGTGGCCTACGAGCAGTACTTC. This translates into CASSQDGDWVAYEQYF.

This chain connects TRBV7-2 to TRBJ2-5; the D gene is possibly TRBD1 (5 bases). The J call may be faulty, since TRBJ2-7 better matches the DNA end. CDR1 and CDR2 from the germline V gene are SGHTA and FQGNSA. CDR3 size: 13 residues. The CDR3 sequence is CASSLDRSYEQYF. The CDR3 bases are TGTGCCAGCAGCTTAGACAGGTCCTACGAGCAGTACTTC.

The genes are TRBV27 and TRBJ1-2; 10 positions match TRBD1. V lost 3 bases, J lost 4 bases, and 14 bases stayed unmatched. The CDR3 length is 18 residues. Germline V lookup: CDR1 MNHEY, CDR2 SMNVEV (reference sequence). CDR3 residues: CASSLVSGQGVRGYGYTF. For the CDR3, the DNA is TGTGCCAGCAGTTTGGTGTCCGGACAGGGGGTAAGAGGCTATGGCTACACCTTC.

The CDR3 loop is CASSRRGNQPQHF. CDR3 nucleotides: TGTGCCAGCAGTCGCAGGGGTAATCAGCCCCAGCATTTT. The V gene is TRBV6-1, the J gene TRBJ1-5; a weak D match, TRBD1 (6 bases). Trimming took 5 bases from V and 4 from J, leaving 9 bases between them. The CDR3 runs to 13 residues. The germline CDR1 and CDR2 sequences are MNHNS and SASEGT.

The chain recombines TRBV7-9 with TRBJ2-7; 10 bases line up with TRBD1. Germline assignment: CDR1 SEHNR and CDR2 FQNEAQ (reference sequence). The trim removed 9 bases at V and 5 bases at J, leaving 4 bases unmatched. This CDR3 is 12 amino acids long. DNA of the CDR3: TGTGCCAGTGGGGACAGGGGTGACGAGCAGTACTTC. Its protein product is CASGDRGDEQYF. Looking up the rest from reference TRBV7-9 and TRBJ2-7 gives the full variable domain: DTGVSQNPRHKITKRGQNVTFRCDPISEHNRLYWYRQTLGQGPEFLTYFQNEAQLEKSRLLSDRFSAERPKGSFSTLEIQRTEQGDSAMYLCASGDRGDEQYFGPGTRLTVT.

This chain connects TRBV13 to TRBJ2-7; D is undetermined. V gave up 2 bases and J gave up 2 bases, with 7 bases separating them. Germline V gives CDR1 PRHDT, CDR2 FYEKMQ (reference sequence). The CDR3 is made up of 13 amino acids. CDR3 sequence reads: CASSLRAAYEQYF. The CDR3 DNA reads TGTGCCAGCAGCTTACGCGCGGCCTACGAGCAGTACTTC. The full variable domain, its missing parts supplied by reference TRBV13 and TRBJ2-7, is AAGVIQSPRHLIKEKRETATLKCYPIPRHDTVYWYQQGPGQDPQFLISFYEKMQSDKGSIPDRFSAQQFSDYHSELNMSSLELGDSALYFCASSLRAAYEQYFGPGTRLTVT.

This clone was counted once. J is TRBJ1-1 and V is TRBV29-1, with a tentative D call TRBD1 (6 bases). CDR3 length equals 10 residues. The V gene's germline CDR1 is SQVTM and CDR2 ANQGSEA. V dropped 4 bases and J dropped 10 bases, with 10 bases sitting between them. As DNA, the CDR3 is TGCAGCGTTGGGGGGCCGGGAGCTTTCTTT. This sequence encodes CSVGGPGAFF.

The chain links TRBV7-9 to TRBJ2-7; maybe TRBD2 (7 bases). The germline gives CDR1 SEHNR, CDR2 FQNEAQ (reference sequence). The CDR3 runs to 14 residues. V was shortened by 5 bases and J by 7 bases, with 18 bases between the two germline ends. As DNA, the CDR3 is TGTGCCAGCAGCATGGGGGCGGGGGTTCAAGAGCAGTACTTC. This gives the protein CASSMGAGVQEQYF.

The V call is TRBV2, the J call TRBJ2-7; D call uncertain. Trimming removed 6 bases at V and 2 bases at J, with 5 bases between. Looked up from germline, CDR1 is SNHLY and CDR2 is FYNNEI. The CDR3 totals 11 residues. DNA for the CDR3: TGTGCCAGCAGCCGAGCCTACGAGCAGTACTTC. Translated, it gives CASSRAYEQYF.

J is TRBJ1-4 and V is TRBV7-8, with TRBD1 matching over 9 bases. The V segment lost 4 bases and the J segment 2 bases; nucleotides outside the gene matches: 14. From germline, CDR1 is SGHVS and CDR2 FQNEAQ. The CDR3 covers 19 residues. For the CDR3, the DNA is TGTGCCAGCAGCTGGAGAACAGGGGGCACGAAGCGCACTAATGAAAAACTGTTTTTT. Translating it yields CASSWRTGGTKRTNEKLFF.

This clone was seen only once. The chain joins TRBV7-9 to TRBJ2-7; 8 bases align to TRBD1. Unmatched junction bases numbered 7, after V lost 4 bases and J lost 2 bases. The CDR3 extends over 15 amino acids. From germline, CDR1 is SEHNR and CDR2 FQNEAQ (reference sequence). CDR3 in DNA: TGTGCCAGCAGCTCAGGACAGGGCCAACCCTACGAGCAGTACTTC. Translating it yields CASSSGQGQPYEQYF.